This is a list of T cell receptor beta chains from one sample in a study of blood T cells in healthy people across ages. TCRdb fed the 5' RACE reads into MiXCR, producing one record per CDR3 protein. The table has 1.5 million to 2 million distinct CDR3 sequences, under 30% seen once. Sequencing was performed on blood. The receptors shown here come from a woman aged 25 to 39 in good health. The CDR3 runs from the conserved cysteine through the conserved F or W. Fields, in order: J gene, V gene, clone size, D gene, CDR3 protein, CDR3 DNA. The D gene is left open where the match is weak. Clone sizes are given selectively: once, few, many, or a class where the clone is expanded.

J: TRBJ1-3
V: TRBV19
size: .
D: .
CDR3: CASSAGQWISGNTIYF
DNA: TGTGCCAGTAGTGCGGGACAATGGATCTCTGGAAACACCATATATTTT

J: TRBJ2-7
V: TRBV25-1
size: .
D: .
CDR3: CASSQGMGYERYF
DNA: TGTGCCAGCAGTCAGGGGATGGGTTACGAGCGGTACTTC

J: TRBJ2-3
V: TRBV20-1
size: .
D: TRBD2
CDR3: CSAREGLAGTTDTQYF
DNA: TGCAGTGCTAGAGAGGGGCTAGCGGGAACCACAGATACGCAGTATTTT

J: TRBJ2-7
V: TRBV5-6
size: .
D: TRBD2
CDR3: CASGLREGHEQYF
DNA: TGTGCCAGCGGTTTGCGGGAGGGCCACGAGCAGTACTTC

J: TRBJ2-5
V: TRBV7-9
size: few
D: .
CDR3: CASSLGWGEGQETQYF
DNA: TGTGCCAGCAGCTTAGGATGGGGAGAGGGTCAAGAGACCCAGTACTTC

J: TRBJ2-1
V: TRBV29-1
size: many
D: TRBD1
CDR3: CSALQGTYNEQFF
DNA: TGCAGCGCCCTACAGGGGACCTACAATGAGCAGTTCTTC

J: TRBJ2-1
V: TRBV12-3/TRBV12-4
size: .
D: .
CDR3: CASRYSNEQFF
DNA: TGTGCCAGCAGATACAGCAATGAGCAGTTCTTC

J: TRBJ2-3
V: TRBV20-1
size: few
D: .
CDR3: CSARSGYSTDTQYF
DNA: TGCAGTGCTAGATCGGGGTACAGCACAGATACGCAGTATTTT

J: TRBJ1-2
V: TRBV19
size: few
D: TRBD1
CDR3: CASRTYRDSGGYTF
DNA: TGTGCCAGTAGAACCTACCGGGACAGCGGTGGCTACACCTTC

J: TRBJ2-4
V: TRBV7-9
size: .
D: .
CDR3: CASSSGTGEVAKNIQYF
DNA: TGTGCCAGCAGTTCCGGGACCGGAGAGGTAGCCAAAAACATTCAGTACTTC

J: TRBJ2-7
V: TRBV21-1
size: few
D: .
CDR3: CASSKNSGVKVPDGGYEQYF
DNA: TGTGCCAGCAGCAAAAATTCTGGGGTTAAGGTCCCCGACGGAGGCTACGAGCAGTACTTC

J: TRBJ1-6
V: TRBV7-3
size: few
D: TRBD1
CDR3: CASSTGGRSPLHF
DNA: TGTGCCAGCTCGACAGGGGGGAGATCACCCCTCCACTTT

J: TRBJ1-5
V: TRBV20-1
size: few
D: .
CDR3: CSARRATGQPQHF
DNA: TGCAGTGCTAGAAGGGCCACCGGGCAGCCCCAGCATTTT

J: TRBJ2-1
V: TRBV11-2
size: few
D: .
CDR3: CASSPLAGVGDYNEQFF
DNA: TGTGCCAGCAGCCCTCTTGCTGGGGTTGGGGATTACAATGAGCAGTTCTTC

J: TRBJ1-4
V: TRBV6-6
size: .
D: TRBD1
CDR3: CASSLGQGLEKLFF
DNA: TGTGCCAGCAGTTTGGGACAGGGGCTTGAAAAACTGTTTTTT

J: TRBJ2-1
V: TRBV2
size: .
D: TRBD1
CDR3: CASRGQYTYNEQFF
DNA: TGTGCCAGCAGGGGACAGTATACCTACAATGAGCAGTTCTTC

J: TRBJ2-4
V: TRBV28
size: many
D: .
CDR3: CASRNNRAPYEGQYF
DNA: TGTGCCAGCAGGAACAACAGGGCCCCGTACGAGGGTCAGTACTTC

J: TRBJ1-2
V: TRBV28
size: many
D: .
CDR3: CASTLGSSGSWGYTF
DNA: TGTGCCAGCACCCTGGGATCCAGTGGGTCTTGGGGCTACACCTTC

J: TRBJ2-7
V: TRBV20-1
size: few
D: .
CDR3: CSARVVDAYEQYF
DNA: TGCAGTGCTAGAGTAGTGGATGCCTACGAGCAGTACTTC

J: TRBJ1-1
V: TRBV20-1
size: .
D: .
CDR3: CSATIDRLNTEAFF
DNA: TGCAGTGCGACGATCGACAGATTGAACACTGAAGCTTTCTTT

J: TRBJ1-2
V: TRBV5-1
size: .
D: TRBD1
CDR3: CASSLTPGTVTYGYTF
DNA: TGCGCCAGCAGCTTAACACCCGGGACAGTCACCTATGGCTACACCTTC

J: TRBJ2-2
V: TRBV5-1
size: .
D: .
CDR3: CASSLEAGDTGELFF
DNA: TGCGCCAGCAGCTTGGAAGCGGGCGACACCGGGGAGCTGTTTTTT

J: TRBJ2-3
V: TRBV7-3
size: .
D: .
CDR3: CASSKGAGGTDTQYF
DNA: TGTGCCAGCAGCAAGGGGGCGGGGGGTACAGATACGCAGTATTTT

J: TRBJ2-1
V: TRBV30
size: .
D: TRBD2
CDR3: CAWSGTSGTFYNEQFF
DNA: TGTGCCTGGAGTGGAACTAGCGGGACTTTCTACAATGAGCAGTTCTTC

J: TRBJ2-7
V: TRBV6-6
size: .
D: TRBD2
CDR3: CASSYGSVTSENYEQYF
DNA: TGTGCCAGCAGTTACGGGTCGGTGACTAGCGAGAACTACGAGCAGTACTTC

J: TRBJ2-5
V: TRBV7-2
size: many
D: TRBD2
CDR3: CASSRASGTQETQYF
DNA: TGTGCCAGCAGTCGAGCTAGCGGAACGCAAGAGACCCAGTACTTC

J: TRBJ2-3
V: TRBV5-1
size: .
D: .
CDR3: CASSWDLSTDTQYF
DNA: TGCGCCAGCAGCTGGGACCTAAGCACAGATACGCAGTATTTT

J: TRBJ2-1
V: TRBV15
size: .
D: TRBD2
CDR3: CATSRGGGLAGRFF
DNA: TGTGCCACCAGCAGGGGAGGGGGACTAGCGGGAAGGTTCTTC

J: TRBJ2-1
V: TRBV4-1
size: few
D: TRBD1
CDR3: CASSPDRDDEQFF
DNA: TGCGCCAGCAGCCCGGACAGGGACGATGAGCAGTTCTTC